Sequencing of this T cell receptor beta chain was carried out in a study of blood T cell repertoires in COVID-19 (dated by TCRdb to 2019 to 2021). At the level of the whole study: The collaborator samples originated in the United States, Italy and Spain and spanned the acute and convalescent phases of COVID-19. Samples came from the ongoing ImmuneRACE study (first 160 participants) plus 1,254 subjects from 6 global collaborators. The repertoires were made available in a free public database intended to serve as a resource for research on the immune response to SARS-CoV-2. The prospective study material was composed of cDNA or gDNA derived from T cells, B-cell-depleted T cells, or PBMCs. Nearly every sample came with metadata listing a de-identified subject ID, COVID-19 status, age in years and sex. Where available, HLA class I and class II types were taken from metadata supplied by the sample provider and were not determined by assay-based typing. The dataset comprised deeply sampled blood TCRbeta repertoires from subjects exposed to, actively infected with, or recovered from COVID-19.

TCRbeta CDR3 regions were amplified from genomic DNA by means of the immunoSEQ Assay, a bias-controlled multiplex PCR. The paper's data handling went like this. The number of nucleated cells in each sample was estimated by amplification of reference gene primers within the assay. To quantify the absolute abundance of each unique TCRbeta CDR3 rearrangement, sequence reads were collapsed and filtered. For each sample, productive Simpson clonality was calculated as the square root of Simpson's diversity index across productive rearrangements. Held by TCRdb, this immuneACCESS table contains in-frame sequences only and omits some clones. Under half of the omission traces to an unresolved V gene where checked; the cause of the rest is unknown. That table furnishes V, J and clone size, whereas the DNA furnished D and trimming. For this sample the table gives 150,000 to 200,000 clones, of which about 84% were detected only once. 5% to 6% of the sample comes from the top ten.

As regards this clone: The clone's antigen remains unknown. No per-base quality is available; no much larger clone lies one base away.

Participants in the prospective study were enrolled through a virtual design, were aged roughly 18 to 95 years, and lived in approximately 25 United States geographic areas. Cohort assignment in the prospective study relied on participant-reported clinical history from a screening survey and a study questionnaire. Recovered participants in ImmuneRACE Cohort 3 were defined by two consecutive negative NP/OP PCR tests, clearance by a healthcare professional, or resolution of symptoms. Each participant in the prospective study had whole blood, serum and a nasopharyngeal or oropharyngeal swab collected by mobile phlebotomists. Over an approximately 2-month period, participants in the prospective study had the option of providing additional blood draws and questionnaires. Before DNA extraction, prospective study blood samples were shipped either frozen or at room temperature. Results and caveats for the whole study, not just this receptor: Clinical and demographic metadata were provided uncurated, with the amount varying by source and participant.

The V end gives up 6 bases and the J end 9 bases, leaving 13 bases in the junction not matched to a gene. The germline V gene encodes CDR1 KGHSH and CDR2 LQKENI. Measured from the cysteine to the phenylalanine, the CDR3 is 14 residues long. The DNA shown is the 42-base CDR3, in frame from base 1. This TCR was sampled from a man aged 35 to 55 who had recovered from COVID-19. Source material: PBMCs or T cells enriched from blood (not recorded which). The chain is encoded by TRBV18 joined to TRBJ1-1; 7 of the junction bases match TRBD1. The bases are TGTGCCAGCTCCCCTTCCAAGGCAGGGGGTAAAGCTTTCTTT. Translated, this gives CASSPSKAGGKAFF.